The clone carrying this T cell receptor (beta chain) was detected many times. Researchers took RNA transcripts and amplified the TCR beta CDR3 regions from them. First-round RT-PCR of the TCR CDR3 relied on the HTBI primer set. TCRdb ran MiXCR on the multiplex PCR reads and lists one entry per CDR3 protein. The sample contains 550,000 to 700,000 distinct CDR3 sequences, approximately 14% of which appear only once. The sample is drawn from a study of T cells in Graves' hyperthyroidism and ophthalmopathy. Looked up from germline, CDR1 is PRHDT and CDR2 is FYEKMQ (reference sequence). Trimming removed 5 bases from V and 1 base from J, with 14 bases in between. CDR3 length: 15 residues.

The TCR was taken from a woman aged 40 to 49 with Graves' ophthalmopathy. Material: blood. The chain has TRBV13 and TRBJ1-1, with unresolved D. In DNA, the CDR3 is TGTGCCAGCAGCCCATCCGAGAGCACGAACACTGAAGCTTTCTTT. Translation gives CASSPSESTNTEAFF.